The clone carrying this T cell receptor (beta chain) occurred many times. What it binds is not known. Researchers took RNA transcripts and amplified TCR beta CDR3 regions from them. After a first-round RT-PCR with HTBI primers, a second-round multiplex PCR was run. TCRdb re-called the multiplex PCR reads through MiXCR, storing one row per CDR3 protein. Found here are over a million distinct CDR3 sequences, roughly two fifths of them singletons; the top ten hold over 8.5%. Orbital computed tomography, thyroid ultrasound, TRAb, serum thyroxine and clinical symptoms formed the basis of diagnosis. This sample stems from a study of Graves' ophthalmopathy and Graves' hyperthyroidism. Study-level information: Researchers classed hyperthyroidism as stable given no ophthalmopathy within 18 months of follow-up. Study-wide points: Detected in blood as well were most expanded thyroid clonotypes with frequency above 0.001. With about 88% sensitivity and about 83% specificity, a 13-signature model separated ophthalmopathy from stable hyperthyroidism.

Sequenced sample: peripheral blood or thyroid tissue (not recorded which). The receptor comes from an adult man with Graves' hyperthyroidism.

CDR3 protein: CASSVNSYGYTF. CDR3 coding DNA: TGTGCCAGCAGCGTAAACAGCTATGGCTACACCTTC. The chain has TRBV9 and TRBJ1-2; no reliable D call. CDR1 and CDR2 (germline): SGDLS, YYNGEE. V was cut by 1 base and J by 4 bases, with 5 bases left in between. The CDR3 runs 12 residues.